A single T cell receptor (beta chain) is shown here with its context. PCR employed 60 Vbeta and 13 Jbeta primers. Profiling relied on immunoSEQ multiplex PCR, and the TCRdb table lists in-frame clones only, not all of them. The table shows about 110,000 clones, with around 85% occurring only once. The data derive from a study of cytomegalovirus exposure and HLA in healthy donors. The CDR3 totals 16 residues. V lost 0 bases and J lost 7; bases outside the gene matches: 6. The V gene's germline CDR1 is MNHNS and CDR2 SASEGT. Source material: PBMCs. The rearrangement links TRBV6-1 to TRBJ1-6; TRBD1 matches 7 bases. The origin of this receptor is a man aged 25-40 years in good health and CMV-seronegative. DNA for the CDR3: TGTGCCAGCAGTGAAGCCTACGAGACAGGGAATTCACCCCTCCACTTT. Translating it yields CASSEAYETGNSPLHF.